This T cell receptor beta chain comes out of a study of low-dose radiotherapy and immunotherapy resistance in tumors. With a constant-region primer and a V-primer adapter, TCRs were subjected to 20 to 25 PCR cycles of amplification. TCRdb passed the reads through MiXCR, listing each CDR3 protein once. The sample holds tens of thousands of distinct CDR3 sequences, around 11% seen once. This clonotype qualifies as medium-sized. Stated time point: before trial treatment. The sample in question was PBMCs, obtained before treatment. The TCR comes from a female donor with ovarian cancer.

This CDR3 is CASSAIPGTANTGELFF. CDR3 DNA sequence: TGTGCCAGCAGTGCAATCCCCGGGACAGCGAACACCGGGGAGCTGTTTTTT. The V call is TRBV6-1, the J call TRBJ2-2; 7 bases fit TRBD1. The germline gives CDR1 MNHNS, CDR2 SASEGT. Germline trimming cut 4 bases from V and 0 bases from J; bases unmatched to any gene: 8. This CDR3 contains 17 residues.